A single T cell receptor (beta chain) is shown here with its context. A junction boundary mismatches the germline segment, possibly from a read error. Profiling relied on immunoSEQ multiplex PCR, and the TCRdb table lists in-frame clones only, not all of them. The sample has approximately 170,000 clones, roughly 93% seen once. The CDR3 loop spans 15 amino acids. Germline-derived CDR1 and CDR2 are SGHVS and FQNEAQ. This record belongs to a study of blood T cell repertoires in COVID-19. This receptor was taken from a man in his late teens or twenties with COVID-19, enrolled during active disease. Sequenced: peripheral blood. The chain joins TRBV7-8 to TRBJ1-2; TRBD1 matches 7 bases. The CDR3 loop reads CASSPTTGQHYGYTF. For the CDR3, the DNA is TGTGCTAGCAGCCCTACGACGGGACAGCACTATGGCTACACCTTC.